This paragraph covers one T cell receptor beta chain sequence. The antigen is unknown. This sample is part of a study of T cell responses to AZD1222 COVID-19 vaccine. Germline assignment: CDR1 SGHTA and CDR2 FQGNSA. V lost 2 bases to trimming and J lost 4 bases, with 11 bases between them. The CDR3 covers 14 residues. Notes on the study in general: Across spike, vaccine-associated CD4 TCRs were found, dominant at 160-218 and 743-854. Of spike-specific TCRs, nearly half reportedly target regions left unmutated in variants.

Generated by immunoSEQ multiplex PCR, the TCRdb table keeps only in-frame clones and is missing some. The sample contains over 150,000 clones, 75% to 95% of which appear only once. This TCR was recovered from an adult in good health. The specimen was peripheral blood, collected on day 0 of AZD1222 vaccination. The chain uses TRBV7-2 and TRBJ1-2; the D is unclear. CDR3 region: CASSLPSKPYGYTF. The DNA of the CDR3 is TGTGCCAGCAGCTTACCCAGCAAACCCTATGGCTACACCTTC.